The 30 T cell receptor beta chains below come from one sample, sequenced in a study of blood T cell repertoires in COVID-19. Generated by immunoSEQ multiplex PCR, the TCRdb table keeps only in-frame clones and is missing some. The sample lists approximately 300,000 clones; about 92% were seen once. The sequenced material came from PBMCs or T cells enriched from blood (not recorded which). The receptors stem from a woman younger than 45 who had recovered from COVID-19.

The chain employs TRBV6-5 and TRBJ2-7, with TRBD1 as a possible D gene (6 bases). CDR1 is MNHEY and CDR2 is SVGAGI in the germline V gene. The CDR3 runs 15 residues. V was pared by 2 bases and J by 0 bases, with 11 bases between. The CDR3 reads CASSYTGYSSYEQYF. In DNA form, the CDR3 reads TGTGCCAGCAGTTACACAGGGTACAGCTCCTACGAGCAGTACTTC.

V is TRBV12-3 or TRBV12-4 and J is TRBJ2-1; 8 bases line up with TRBD1. CDR3 length: 13 residues. Germline trimming cut 7 bases from V and 6 bases from J; bases unmatched to any gene: 5. CDR3 DNA sequence: TGTGCCAGCACCAGAACAGGGGGCAATGAGCAGTTCTTC. This sequence encodes CASTRTGGNEQFF.

J is TRBJ2-1 and V is TRBV4-1; D might be TRBD1 (6 bases). The ends were cut back, 6 bases at V and 0 bases at J, with 9 bases in the middle. CDR3 length equals 14 residues. The germline V gene has CDR1 MGHRA and CDR2 YSYEKL. The CDR3 protein is CASRQQGSYNEQFF. The CDR3 DNA reads as TGCGCCAGCAGACAACAGGGCTCCTACAATGAGCAGTTCTTC.

V is TRBV29-1 and J is TRBJ2-6, with D unclear. The CDR3 consists of 12 residues. V was pared by 5 bases and J by 4 bases, with 6 bases between. Per the germline V gene, CDR1 is SQVTM and CDR2 is ANQGSEA. Here the CDR3 DNA reads TGCAGCGTTACGGAGGGGGCCAACGTCCTGACTTTC. It is translated as CSVTEGANVLTF. The complete variable domain, with remaining parts taken from reference TRBV29-1 and TRBJ2-6, reads SAVISQKPSRDICQRGTSLTIQCQVDSQVTMMFWYRQQPGQSLTLIATANQGSEATYESGFVIDKFPISRPNLTFSTLTVSNMSPEDSSIYLCSVTEGANVLTFGAGSRLTVL.

The CDR3 sequence: CASTGDSGIYEQYF. CDR3 nucleotides: TGCGCCAGCACCGGGGATAGCGGGATTTACGAGCAGTACTTC. The V and J genes are TRBV5-1 and TRBJ2-7, with TRBD2 identical over 8 bases. After removal of 6 bases from V and 4 bases from J, the junction contained 9 bases not matched to a gene. CDR1 and CDR2 (germline): SGHRS, YFSETQ. The length of the CDR3 is 14 residues.

This chain joins TRBV29-1 and TRBJ1-4; D gene uncertain. The CDR3 loop spans 11 amino acids. Trimming stripped 3 bases from V and 8 bases from J, with 7 bases between. Germline-derived CDR1 and CDR2 are SQVTM and ANQGSEA. CDR3 DNA: TGCAGCGTTGATACGGGGGAAAAACTGTTTTTT. Its protein is CSVDTGEKLFF.

CDR3 in amino acids: CASNSGRANQPQHF. CDR3 DNA: TGTGCCAGCAACTCGGGCAGGGCCAATCAGCCCCAGCATTTT. This rearrangement joins TRBV11-3 to TRBJ1-5; possible D gene TRBD1, 5 bases. The germline V gene has CDR1 SGHNT and CDR2 YENEEA. The CDR3 spans 14 residues. V was shortened by 7 bases and J by 3 bases, with 13 bases between the two germline ends.

This chain connects TRBV18 to TRBJ2-7; 8 bases fit TRBD1. Germline V CDR1 and CDR2: KGHSH, LQKENI. CDR3 length equals 14 residues. After removal of 2 bases from V and 5 bases from J, the junction contained 5 bases not matched to a gene. The CDR3 DNA reads as TGTGCCAGCTCACCAAGGACAGGGATCAACGAGCAGTACTTC. Translating gives CASSPRTGINEQYF.

This chain links TRBV2 with TRBJ1-1, with TRBD1 identical over 7 bases. CDR1 SNHLY and CDR2 FYNNEI come from the germline V gene. CDR3 length equals 13 residues. Trimming at V came to 6 bases and at J to 11 bases, leaving 12 bases not matched to a gene. The CDR3 reads CASRINRDSGAFF. CDR3 in DNA: TGTGCCAGCAGGATTAACCGGGACAGTGGGGCTTTCTTT.

The chain has TRBV7-8 and TRBJ1-1; D is perhaps TRBD1 (5 bases). Germline CDR1 and CDR2: SGHVS and FQNEAQ. Trimming took off 7 bases at V and 7 bases at J, with 22 bases between the two ends. The CDR3 length is 15 residues. The CDR3 region is CASNTQSGREGEAFF. The CDR3 bases are TGTGCCAGCAACACACAGAGCGGCAGGGAGGGTGAAGCTTTCTTT.

This chain uses TRBV19 with TRBJ2-3, with 9 bases identical to TRBD1. Germline loops: CDR1 LNHDA, CDR2 SQIVND (reference sequence). The V segment lost 5 bases and the J segment 5 bases; nucleotides outside the gene matches: 11. There are 16 residues in the CDR3. The CDR3 nucleotides are TGTGCCAGTAGTGTCACCGGGACAGGGTTTTTAGATACGCAGTATTTT. Translating it yields CASSVTGTGFLDTQYF.

This clone appeared a single time. The gene calls are TRBV7-9 and TRBJ1-4; D possibly corresponds to TRBD1 (6 bases). Germline V gene sequence: CDR1 SEHNR, CDR2 FQNEAQ (reference sequence). This CDR3 is built from 13 residues. Trimming stripped 6 bases from V and 8 bases from J, with 13 bases between. The CDR3 region is CASRPPGQEKLFF. The DNA for the CDR3 is TGTGCCAGCAGACCTCCGGGACAAGAAAAACTGTTTTTT.

Here the CDR3 DNA reads TGTGCCAGCAGCCAAGATGTCTCGGGCTACACCTTC. As protein: CASSQDVSGYTF. The V gene is TRBV3-1 (or the pseudogene TRBV3-2), the J gene TRBJ1-2; D call uncertain. The V end was cut by 0 bases, the J end by 8 bases, with 7 bases between. The CDR3 extends over 12 amino acids. Germline-derived CDR1 and CDR2 are LGHDT and YNNKEL (reference sequence).

This rearrangement joins TRBV19 to TRBJ1-1; no clear D gene. Germline V gives CDR1 LNHDA, CDR2 SQIVND (reference sequence). V lost 6 bases to trimming and J lost 0 bases, with 11 bases between them. The CDR3 consists of 14 residues. CDR3 sequence: CASRPVDMNTEAFF. The CDR3 bases are TGTGCCAGTAGGCCGGTTGATATGAACACTGAAGCTTTCTTT.

This clone was seen a single time. V is TRBV18 and J is TRBJ1-6; no reliable D call. Trimming removed 1 base from V and 6 bases from J, with 10 bases in between. The CDR3 totals 15 residues. Germline CDR1 and CDR2: KGHSH and LQKENI. The CDR3 coding sequence is TGTGCCAGCTCACCACTACGGGAGCCTAATTCACCCCTCCACTTT. It yields the protein CASSPLREPNSPLHF.

V is TRBV5-1 and J is TRBJ2-5; D may be TRBD1 (5 bases). Germline CDR1 is SGHRS and CDR2 is YFSETQ. The CDR3 contains 15 residues. V lost 4 bases to trimming and J lost 2 bases, with 15 bases between them. The CDR3 sequence: CASSSAHGQQETQYF. CDR3 DNA sequence: TGCGCCAGCAGCAGCGCCCACGGACAACAAGAGACCCAGTACTTC. Full variable domain (remainder filled in from reference TRBV5-1 and TRBJ2-5): KAGVTQTPRYLIKTRGQQVTLSCSPISGHRSVSWYQQTPGQGLQFLFEYFSETQRNKGNFPGRFSGRQFSNSRSEMNVSTLELGDSALYLCASSSAHGQQETQYFGPGTRLLVL.

The chain carries TRBV27 and TRBJ2-1, with D tentatively TRBD2 (7 bases). Germline CDR1 reads MNHEY; CDR2 reads SMNVEV (reference sequence). V lost 6 bases and J 6 bases, leaving 21 bases between the germline ends. The CDR3 sequence is 16 residues long. The CDR3 sequence: CASSRGLAGGSNEQFF. The DNA for the CDR3 is TGTGCCAGCAGCCGGGGGCTAGCCGGGGGGTCCAATGAGCAGTTCTTC.

This chain uses TRBV15 with TRBJ1-5, with D possibly being TRBD1 (5 bases). V lost 2 bases, J lost 7 bases, and 15 bases lay in between. The CDR3 sequence is 15 residues long. Per the germline V gene, CDR1 is LNHNV and CDR2 is YYDKDF (reference sequence). Here the CDR3 DNA reads TGTGCCACCAGCAGATGGGGCCCAGCGGGGCAGCCCCAGCATTTT. Translation: CATSRWGPAGQPQHF.

This chain links TRBV4-2 with TRBJ2-1; no clear D. The CDR3 runs 16 residues. Germline CDR1 reads LGHNA; CDR2 reads YNFKEQ. V gave up 1 base and J gave up 5 bases, with 15 bases separating them. The CDR3 region is CASSQVTARRNNEQFF. DNA of the CDR3: TGTGCCAGCAGCCAAGTTACGGCTCGGCGGAACAATGAGCAGTTCTTC.

This chain links TRBV7-2 with TRBJ1-6; 9 bases fit TRBD1. CDR3 size: 17 residues. Germline CDR1 SGHTA, CDR2 FQGNSA. V gave up 5 bases and J gave up 6 bases; unmatched junction bases: 11. This chain's CDR3 is CASSLIGRTGVNSPLHF. The CDR3 coding sequence is TGTGCCAGCAGCCTAATAGGGAGGACAGGGGTTAATTCACCCCTCCACTTT.

V usage is TRBV24-1 and J usage is TRBJ1-2; D ambiguous. Germline V gives CDR1 KGHDR, CDR2 SFDVKD. Trimming shortened V by 6 bases and J by 1 base, and 8 bases separated the two germline ends. The CDR3 spans 13 residues. This CDR3 is CATSSNGNYGYTF. The CDR3 bases are TGTGCCACCAGTAGTAACGGTAACTATGGCTACACCTTC.

This clone was counted a single time. V is TRBV9 and J is TRBJ2-1, with TRBD2 matching over 12 bases. The germline V gene has CDR1 SGDLS and CDR2 YYNGEE. Trimming at V came to 3 bases and at J to 6 bases, leaving 4 bases not matched to a gene. The CDR3 has 15 residues. CDR3 bases: TGTGCCAGCAGCGCCCGACTAGCGGGAGTCAATGAGCAGTTCTTC. This encodes CASSARLAGVNEQFF.

V usage is TRBV10-1 and J usage is TRBJ1-1; 7 bases agree with TRBD1. In germline, CDR1 is WNHNN, CDR2 SYGVQD (reference sequence). V was clipped by 6 bases and J by 0 bases; unmatched bases: 13. This CDR3 has 17 residues. The CDR3 loop is CASSFDREKGLNTEAFF. CDR3 DNA: TGCGCCAGCAGCTTTGACAGGGAGAAGGGTTTGAACACTGAAGCTTTCTTT.

V usage is TRBV5-4 and J usage is TRBJ1-2; the D gene is possibly TRBD1 (6 bases). This CDR3 region has 14 residues. V was clipped by 0 bases and J by 8 bases, with 14 bases between them. Germline CDR1 and CDR2: SGHNT and YYREEE (reference sequence). The CDR3 here is CASSLAMDSRGYTF. In DNA form, the CDR3 reads TGTGCCAGCAGCTTGGCCATGGACAGCCGGGGCTACACCTTC.

The chain carries TRBV6-5 and TRBJ2-7; 9 nucleotides agree with TRBD2. The germline V gene has CDR1 MNHEY and CDR2 SVGAGI. The CDR3 is 13 amino acids. The J segment lost 7 bases and the V segment lost 6 bases, leaving 7 bases of the junction unmatched. The CDR3 region has the DNA TGTGCCAGCAGATATAGCGGGAGCTCGGAGCAGTACTTC. This translates into CASRYSGSSEQYF.

In nucleotides, the CDR3 is TGTGCCAGCTCACCTGAGGAGATGAACTATGGCTACACCTTC. Protein: CASSPEEMNYGYTF. The chain is built from TRBV18 and TRBJ1-2; D call uncertain. In germline, CDR1 is KGHSH, CDR2 LQKENI. The ends were cut back, 3 bases at V and 2 bases at J, with 10 bases in the middle. This CDR3 contains 14 residues.

The J gene is TRBJ1-2, the V gene TRBV4-3; TRBD1 matches at 11 bases. Trimming removed 0 bases from V and 2 bases from J; junction bases left unmatched: 2. CDR1 and CDR2 from the germline V gene are LGHNA and YSLEER. The CDR3 consists of 16 residues. The CDR3 coding sequence is TGCGCCAGCAGCCAAGATGGGACAGGGGGAAACTATGGCTACACCTTC. This sequence encodes CASSQDGTGGNYGYTF.

CDR3 sequence reads: CASSLSIQGVNHQPQHF. DNA of the CDR3: TGTGCCAGCAGTTTATCGATCCAGGGCGTAAACCATCAGCCCCAGCATTTT. This chain joins TRBV27 and TRBJ1-5; a possible D gene is TRBD1 (5 bases). This CDR3 is built from 17 residues. Trimming stripped 0 bases from V and 5 bases from J, with 17 bases between. The V gene's germline CDR1 is MNHEY and CDR2 SMNVEV (reference sequence).

The chain joins TRBV2 to TRBJ1-1; 7 bases fit TRBD1. The CDR3 contains 11 residues. The V and J ends lost 4 bases and 11 bases, in that order; junction bases with no gene match: 4. Looked up from germline, CDR1 is SNHLY and CDR2 is FYNNEI. The CDR3 DNA reads as TGTGCCAGCAGTGTTGACAGGGAGGCTTTCTTT. It yields the protein CASSVDREAFF.

This chain joins TRBV6-5 and TRBJ2-6, with 8 bases identical to TRBD1. The V and J ends lost 6 bases and 4 bases, in that order; junction bases with no gene match: 2. Germline V gene data show CDR1 as MNHEY and CDR2 as SVGAGI. The CDR3 consists of 14 residues. The chain's CDR3 is CASRTGAGANVLTF. The CDR3 DNA reads TGTGCCAGCAGGACAGGGGCCGGGGCCAACGTCCTGACTTTC.